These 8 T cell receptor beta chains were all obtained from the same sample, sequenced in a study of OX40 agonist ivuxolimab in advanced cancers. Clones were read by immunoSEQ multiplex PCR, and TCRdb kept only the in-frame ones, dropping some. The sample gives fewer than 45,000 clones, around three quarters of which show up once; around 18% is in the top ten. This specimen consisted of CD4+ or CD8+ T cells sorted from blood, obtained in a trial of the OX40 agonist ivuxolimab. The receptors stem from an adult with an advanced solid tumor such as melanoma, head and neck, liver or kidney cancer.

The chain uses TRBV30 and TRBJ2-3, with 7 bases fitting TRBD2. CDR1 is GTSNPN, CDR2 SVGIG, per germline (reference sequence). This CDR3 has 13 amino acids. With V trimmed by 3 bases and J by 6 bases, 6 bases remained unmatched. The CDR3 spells CAWRGGTSDTQYF. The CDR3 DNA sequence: TGTGCCTGGAGGGGGGGGACGTCGGATACGCAGTATTTT.

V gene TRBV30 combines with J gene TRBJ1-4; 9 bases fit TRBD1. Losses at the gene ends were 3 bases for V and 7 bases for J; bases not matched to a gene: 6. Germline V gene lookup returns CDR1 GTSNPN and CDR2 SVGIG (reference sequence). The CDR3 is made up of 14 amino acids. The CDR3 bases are TGTGCCTGGAGATTGACAGGGGGAGGTGAAAAACTGTTTTTT. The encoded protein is CAWRLTGGGEKLFF.

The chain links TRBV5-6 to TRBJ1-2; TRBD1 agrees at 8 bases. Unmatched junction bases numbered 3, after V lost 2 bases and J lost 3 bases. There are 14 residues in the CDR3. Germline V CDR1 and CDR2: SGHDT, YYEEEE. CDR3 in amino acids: CASSFLTGDYGYTF. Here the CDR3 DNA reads TGTGCCAGCAGCTTTTTGACAGGGGACTATGGCTACACCTTC.

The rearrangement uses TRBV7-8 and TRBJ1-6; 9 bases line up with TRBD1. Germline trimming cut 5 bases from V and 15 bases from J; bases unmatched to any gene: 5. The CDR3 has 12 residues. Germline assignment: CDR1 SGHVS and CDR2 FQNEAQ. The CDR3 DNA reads TGTGCCAGCAGCCGGGACAGGGAGTTCCTCCACTTT. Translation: CASSRDREFLHF. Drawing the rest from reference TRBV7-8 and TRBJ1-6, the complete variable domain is GAGVSQSPRYKVAKRGQDVALRCDPISGHVSLFWYQQALGQGPEFLTYFQNEAQLDKSGLPSDRFFAERPEGSVSTLKIQRTQQEDSAVYLCASSRDREFLHFGNGTRLTVT.

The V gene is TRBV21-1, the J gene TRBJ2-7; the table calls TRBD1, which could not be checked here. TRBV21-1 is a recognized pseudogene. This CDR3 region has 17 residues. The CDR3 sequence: CASSKASPGGSNYEQYF. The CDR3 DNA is TGTGCCAGCAGCAAAGCATCCCCAGGGGGTTCAAACTACGAGCAGTACTTC.

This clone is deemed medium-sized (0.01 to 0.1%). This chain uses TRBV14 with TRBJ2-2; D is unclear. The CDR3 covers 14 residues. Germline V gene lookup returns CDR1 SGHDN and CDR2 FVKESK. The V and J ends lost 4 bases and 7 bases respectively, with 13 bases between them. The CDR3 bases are TGTGCCAGCAGCCTCCTCGCGGTCGGCGGGGAGCTGTTTTTT. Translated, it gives CASSLLAVGGELFF. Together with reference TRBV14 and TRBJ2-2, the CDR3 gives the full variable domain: EAGVTQFPSHSVIEKGQTVTLRCDPISGHDNLYWYRRVMGKEIKFLLHFVKESKQDESGMPNNRFLAERTGGTYSTLKVQPAELEDSGVYFCASSLLAVGGELFFGEGSRLTVL.

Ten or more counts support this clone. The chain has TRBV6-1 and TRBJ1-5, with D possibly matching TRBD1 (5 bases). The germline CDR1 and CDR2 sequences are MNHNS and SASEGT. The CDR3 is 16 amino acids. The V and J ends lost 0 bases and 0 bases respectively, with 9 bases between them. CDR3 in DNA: TGTGCCAGCAGTGAAGCGGGGCAGGTTAGCAATCAGCCCCAGCATTTT. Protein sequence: CASSEAGQVSNQPQHF.

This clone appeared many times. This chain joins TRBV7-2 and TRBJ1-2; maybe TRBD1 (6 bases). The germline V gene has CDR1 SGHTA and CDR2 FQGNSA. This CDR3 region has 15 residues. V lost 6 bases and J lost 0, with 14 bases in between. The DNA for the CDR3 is TGTGCCAGCAGTTGGGGGCCGACTCCTAACTATGGCTACACCTTC. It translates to CASSWGPTPNYGYTF.